These 17 T cell receptor beta chains share one sample of origin, sequenced in a study of blood T cell repertoires in COVID-19. Clones were read by immunoSEQ multiplex PCR, and TCRdb kept only the in-frame ones, dropping some. The data contain about 31,000 clones, around 92% of them singletons. The sequenced material came from peripheral blood. These receptors came from a woman between 40 and 55 years old with active or convalescent COVID-19.

This clone occurred once. The chain couples TRBV20-1 to TRBJ1-2; 7 nucleotides align to TRBD1. V dropped 3 bases and J dropped 4; count of bases not matched to a gene: 5. In germline, CDR1 is DFQATT, CDR2 SNEGSKA (reference sequence). This CDR3 has 13 residues. The CDR3 bases are TGCAGTGCTAGTGACAGGGTGGGCTATGGCTACACCTTC. This sequence encodes CSASDRVGYGYTF.

The V and J genes are TRBV28 and TRBJ2-2, with D maybe TRBD2 (7 bases). This CDR3 spans 13 amino acids. Trimming stripped 6 bases from V and 6 bases from J, with 11 bases between. Germline CDR1 reads MDHEN; CDR2 reads SYDVKM. The CDR3 DNA is TGTGCCAGCAGGGGGGGGACACCCGGGGAGCTGTTTTTT. Residues: CASRGGTPGELFF.

The gene calls are TRBV3-1 (or the pseudogene TRBV3-2) and TRBJ2-4; D gene unclear. The germline V gene has CDR1 LGHDT and CDR2 YNNKEL (reference sequence). The CDR3 has 14 residues. With 4 bases removed from V and 0 bases from J, the gap between germline ends came to 7 bases. CDR3 in amino acids: CASSPQIAKNIQYF. CDR3 nucleotides: TGTGCCAGCAGCCCCCAGATAGCCAAAAACATTCAGTACTTC.

As DNA, the CDR3 is TGTGCTAGTGGTTTTGGCGGGAGACACAGTGAGCAGTTCTTC. Translating gives CASGFGGRHSEQFF. The V gene is TRBV12-5, the J gene TRBJ2-1; 7 bases line up with TRBD2. The germline gives CDR1 LGHNT, CDR2 FRNRAP. V dropped 3 bases and J dropped 9; count of bases not matched to a gene: 8. CDR3 length equals 14 residues. The whole variable domain, filled in from reference TRBV12-5 and TRBJ2-1, reads DARVTQTPRHKVTEMGQEVTMRCQPILGHNTVFWYRQTMMQGLELLAYFRNRAPLDDSGMPKDRFSAEMPDATLATLKIQPSEPRDSAVYFCASGFGGRHSEQFFGPGTRLTVL.

The rearrangement joins TRBV5-1 to TRBJ2-2; TRBD2 matches at 11 bases. Germline V lookup: CDR1 SGHRS, CDR2 YFSETQ. V dropped 0 bases and J dropped 5; count of bases not matched to a gene: 6. The length of the CDR3 is 17 residues. The CDR3 DNA follows: TGCGCCAGCAGCTTGGTACTAGCGGGAGTTTTTACCGGGGAGCTGTTTTTT. It specifies CASSLVLAGVFTGELFF. Complete variable domain (other parts from reference TRBV5-1 and TRBJ2-2): KAGVTQTPRYLIKTRGQQVTLSCSPISGHRSVSWYQQTPGQGLQFLFEYFSETQRNKGNFPGRFSGRQFSNSRSEMNVSTLELGDSALYLCASSLVLAGVFTGELFFGEGSRLTVL.

The rearrangement joins TRBV28 to TRBJ2-7; 10 nucleotides agree with TRBD2. The CDR3 loop spans 14 amino acids. Germline CDR1 and CDR2: MDHEN and SYDVKM. With 4 bases clipped from V and 5 bases from J, the junction kept 5 bases outside the gene matches. The CDR3 nucleotides read TGTGCCAGCAGTTCAGCGGGAGGGCCTCACGAGCAGTACTTC. Encoded protein: CASSSAGGPHEQYF.

This clone was detected once. This chain links TRBV6-1 with TRBJ1-1, with TRBD1 as a possible D gene (5 bases). There are 14 residues in the CDR3. From germline, CDR1 is MNHNS and CDR2 SASEGT. Trimming left V 0 bases short and J 5 bases short, with 10 bases between. The CDR3 nucleotides are TGTGCCAGCAGTGAAGCTCGCAGGGTGACTGAAGCTTTCTTT. Translated: CASSEARRVTEAFF.

This clone was counted once. This chain connects TRBV6-4 to TRBJ2-2, with 7 positions matching TRBD1. CDR3 size: 16 residues. In germline, CDR1 is MRHNA, CDR2 SNTAGT. With 6 bases clipped from V and 4 bases from J, the junction kept 11 bases outside the gene matches. The CDR3: CASSGFPGTATGELFF. CDR3 DNA: TGTGCCAGCAGCGGCTTTCCCGGGACAGCCACCGGGGAGCTGTTTTTT.

The chain is built from TRBV2 and TRBJ1-1; 7 bases fit TRBD1. Germline V lookup: CDR1 SNHLY, CDR2 FYNNEI. This CDR3 spans 15 amino acids. V trimming: 5 bases; J trimming: 2 bases; junction bases outside the gene matches: 8. CDR3 DNA sequence: TGTGCCAGCAGTAGCCCGACAGGGATTAACACTGAAGCTTTCTTT. As protein: CASSSPTGINTEAFF.

This clone occurred a few times. The chain joins TRBV29-1 to TRBJ2-1, with TRBD1 matching over 9 bases. The CDR3 extends over 13 amino acids. In germline, CDR1 is SQVTM, CDR2 ANQGSEA. The J segment lost 7 bases and the V segment lost 5 bases, leaving 6 bases of the junction unmatched. CDR3 DNA sequence: TGCAGCGTTTCACGGGACAGGGTTAATGAGCAGTTCTTC. As protein: CSVSRDRVNEQFF.

CDR3 bases: TGTGCCAGCAAAAAAGTAGGGGCAGATACGCAGTATTTT. This gives the protein CASKKVGADTQYF. The chain has TRBV27 and TRBJ2-3; tentatively, D is TRBD1 (5 bases). Germline V gene lookup returns CDR1 MNHEY and CDR2 SMNVEV (reference sequence). CDR3 length: 13 amino acids. The V end was cut by 7 bases, the J end by 4 bases, with 12 bases between.

The V gene is TRBV6-4, the J gene TRBJ2-1; the D is unclear. Germline CDR1 and CDR2: MRHNA and SNTAGT. CDR3 length equals 16 residues. Trimming shortened V by 3 bases and J by 2 bases, and 14 bases separated the two germline ends. In nucleotides, the CDR3 is TGTGCCAGCAGTGAACTCTCTGATGGGCCCTACAATGAGCAGTTCTTC. Translated, it gives CASSELSDGPYNEQFF.

The chain uses TRBV7-3 and TRBJ2-2; D is possibly TRBD1 (6 bases). The CDR3 runs 14 residues. Trimming removed 5 bases from V and 3 bases from J, with 10 bases in between. Germline CDR1 and CDR2: SGHTA and FQGTGA. The CDR3: CASSITGHTGELFF. The CDR3 DNA sequence: TGTGCCAGCAGCATTACAGGGCACACCGGGGAGCTGTTTTTT. Using reference TRBV7-3 and TRBJ2-2 for the parts outside the CDR3, the full variable domain is GAGVSQTPSNKVTEKGKYVELRCDPISGHTALYWYRQSLGQGPEFLIYFQGTGAADDSGLPNDRFFAVRPEGSVSTLKIQRTERGDSAVYLCASSITGHTGELFFGEGSRLTVL.

V usage is TRBV7-9 and J usage is TRBJ2-5; D perhaps matches TRBD1 (5 bases). The CDR3 totals 14 residues. Trimming took 2 bases from V and 1 from J, leaving 8 bases between them. Germline V gives CDR1 SEHNR, CDR2 FQNEAQ (reference sequence). Here the CDR3 reads CASSLQGLQETQYF. The CDR3 DNA is TGTGCCAGCAGCTTACAGGGCCTCCAAGAGACCCAGTACTTC. Full variable domain (remainder filled in from reference TRBV7-9 and TRBJ2-5): DTGVSQNPRHKITKRGQNVTFRCDPISEHNRLYWYRQTLGQGPEFLTYFQNEAQLEKSRLLSDRFSAERPKGSFSTLEIQRTEQGDSAMYLCASSLQGLQETQYFGPGTRLLVL.

The rearrangement uses TRBV4-2 and TRBJ2-5; possible D gene TRBD1, 5 bases. CDR1 is LGHNA, CDR2 YNFKEQ, per germline. The CDR3 is made up of 17 amino acids. Trimming took off 4 bases at V and 1 base at J, with 19 bases between the two ends. The CDR3: CASSLGLVDPVQETQYF. CDR3 sequence (DNA): TGTGCCAGCAGCCTGGGGCTAGTCGATCCGGTCCAAGAGACCCAGTACTTC.

This sequence joins TRBV4-3 and TRBJ2-7, with a tentative D call TRBD1 (5 bases). Germline V CDR1 and CDR2: LGHNA, YSLEER. V was cut by 0 bases and J by 3 bases, with 9 bases left in between. This CDR3 comprises 14 residues. The CDR3 DNA reads TGCGCCAGCAGCCAAGATTTTCAGGGCTACGAGCAGTACTTC. Protein product: CASSQDFQGYEQYF.

J is TRBJ2-7 and V is TRBV19; tentatively, D is TRBD1 (6 bases). In germline, CDR1 is LNHDA, CDR2 SQIVND (reference sequence). V shed 5 bases and J shed 3 bases, with 17 bases lying between them. The CDR3 spans 15 residues. This chain's CDR3 is CASSLPGQGNYEQYF. CDR3 DNA: TGTGCCAGTAGTTTACCGGGACAAGGAAACTACGAGCAGTACTTC.